This TCR beta chain was found in a study of shared clonotypes between healthy human individuals. Only in-frame clones appear in the TCRdb table, and some are missing; sequencing was by immunoSEQ multiplex PCR. The top ten clones hold around 0.13% of a sample with under 2,500,000 clones, under 97% of them seen once. The CDR3 length is 15 residues. V lost 2 bases, J lost 10 bases, and 18 bases lay in between. Germline V gene data show CDR1 as SGHVS and CDR2 as FQNEAQ. This receptor was obtained from a man aged 18 to 35 in good health. Sequencing used naive CD4+ T cells sorted from blood. The subset is: CD45RA+ positively selected. This rearrangement joins TRBV7-8 to TRBJ2-1, with D perhaps matching TRBD1 or TRBD2 (5 bases each). DNA of the CDR3: TGTGCCAGCAGCTTACTCCCGGCGTGGGACGGAGAGCAGTTCTTC. Amino acids: CASSLLPAWDGEQFF.